Here is one TCR beta chain with its context. The target antigen is unknown. This CDR3 is 16 amino acids long. The germline V and J ends were trimmed by 2 bases and 1 base, with 18 bases remaining between them. The germline gives CDR1 GTSNPN, CDR2 SVGIG (reference sequence). This record comes from a study of shared clonotypes between healthy human individuals. Broader study findings: In contrast to clonotypes shared by all four donors, non-shared clonotypes had lower generation probabilities. In the sorted subsets, rarefaction showed sequencing was incomplete despite large depth. On the whole, naive subsets had larger estimated richness than memory subsets had.

Generated by immunoSEQ multiplex PCR, the TCRdb table keeps only in-frame clones and is missing some. The sample contains about 520,000 clones, roughly 95% of which appear only once. Input material: naive CD4+ T cells sorted from blood. Subset of the sample: CD45RA+ positively selected. The clonotype was recovered from a woman in her twenties or thirties in good health. The rearrangement links TRBV30 to TRBJ2-7; the D gene is possibly TRBD2 (6 bases). In DNA form, the CDR3 reads TGTGCCTGGAGTAAACGATTCGCGGGGTTGTCCTACGAGCAGTACTTC. This translates into CAWSKRFAGLSYEQYF.